This T cell receptor (beta chain) was found in a study of T cells after posttransplantation cyclophosphamide. Points from the study as a whole: TRB clonality was highly associated with recipient CMV seropositivity and reactivation. Skin or GI-infiltrating T cells shared few TRB sequences with blood.

Data came from immunoSEQ multiplex PCR; TCRdb stores just in-frame clones and leaves some out. Recorded here are over 2,500 clones, none singletons. Busulfan-fludarabine conditioning, marrow transplant, and cyclophosphamide on days +3 and +4 were administered. This clone occurred many times. Antigen specificity is unknown. Germline CDR1 SGDLS, CDR2 YYNGEE. The J segment lost 6 bases and the V segment lost 0 bases, leaving 0 bases of the junction unmatched. The CDR3 covers 13 residues. The sequence was obtained from a female patient aged 40-50 years who received an allogeneic stem cell transplant from a related donor, was CMV-positive, and had no GVHD. Part of the T cell pool may stem from the graft donor. V is TRBV9 and J is TRBJ1-2; 9 nucleotides match TRBD1. The source was PBMCs, collected 84 days after allogeneic stem cell transplant with posttransplant cyclophosphamide. CDR3 region: CASSVGTGDGYTF. CDR3 DNA: TGTGCCAGCAGCGTAGGGACAGGGGATGGCTACACCTTC.